The 30 T cell receptor beta chains below were found in one sample sequenced in a study of T-cell memory formation after mild COVID-19. Each CDR3 protein gets one entry after TCRdb re-called the 5' RACE reads with MiXCR. The sample consists of hundreds of thousands of distinct CDR3 sequences, about 22% of them appearing once. The sample taken for sequencing was PBMCs or a T cell subset sorted from them (not recorded which). The receptors come from an adult woman who had mild COVID-19 (a few samples of this study predate the infection). Cell type and time point are not known.

The rearrangement joins TRBV7-2 to TRBJ1-1, with unresolved D. Per germline, CDR1 SGHTA and CDR2 FQGNSA. V shed 3 bases and J shed 11 bases, with 16 bases lying between them. The CDR3 totals 13 residues. CDR3 bases: TGTGCCAGCAGCTTCTTTGAGCTTGGAGTGGCTTTCTTT. Its protein is CASSFFELGVAFF.

Ten or more counts support this clonotype. V is TRBV5-1 and J is TRBJ2-1, with a tentative D call TRBD2 (5 bases). Germline-derived CDR1 and CDR2 are SGHRS and YFSETQ. This CDR3 has 14 amino acids. The ends were cut back, 7 bases at V and 1 base at J, with 12 bases in the middle. The CDR3, as DNA: TGCGCCAGCGGCGAGTCGGGATCCTACAATGAGCAGTTCTTC. Amino acids: CASGESGSYNEQFF.

This clonotype was detected only a few times. The chain combines TRBV5-6 with TRBJ2-3; D remains unclear. Trimming pared 7 bases from V and 6 bases from J, leaving 12 bases between. CDR3 size: 12 residues. The germline V gene encodes CDR1 SGHDT and CDR2 YYEEEE. Here the CDR3 DNA reads TGTGCCAGCGGACCCCAAGGGGATACGCAGTATTTT. It is translated as CASGPQGDTQYF.

The chain recombines TRBV20-1 with TRBJ2-7, with a weak D call TRBD1 (6 bases). CDR1 and CDR2 (germline): DFQATT, SNEGSKA (reference sequence). Trimming left V 6 bases short and J 1 base short, with 13 bases between. This CDR3 has 13 residues. The CDR3 sequence: CSATGQRSYEQYF. The CDR3 DNA is TGCAGTGCAACCGGACAGCGGTCCTACGAGCAGTACTTC.

V usage is TRBV6-2 or TRBV6-3 and J usage is TRBJ2-1; a possible D gene is TRBD2 (6 bases). CDR1 is MNHEY, CDR2 SVGEGT, per germline. This CDR3 spans 14 amino acids. V was pared by 0 bases and J by 7 bases, with 10 bases between. For the CDR3, the DNA is TGTGCCAGCAGTTACTCCGGGGCGGGGAATGAGCAGTTCTTC. It codes for CASSYSGAGNEQFF.

J is TRBJ2-3 and V is TRBV20-1; TRBD2 aligns across 13 bases. The germline gives CDR1 DFQATT, CDR2 SNEGSKA (reference sequence). V shed 5 bases and J 2 bases; nucleotides not matched to a gene: 4. The CDR3 is 15 amino acids. The CDR3 protein is CSALGLAGVTDTQYF. As DNA, the CDR3 is TGCAGTGCTTTAGGACTAGCGGGGGTCACAGATACGCAGTATTTT.

This clonotype came up a few times. The rearrangement links TRBV6-1 to TRBJ1-2; no firm D call. The CDR3 runs 16 residues. Germline CDR1 is MNHNS and CDR2 is SASEGT. Trimming left V 2 bases short and J 8 bases short, with 21 bases between. The DNA of the CDR3 is TGTGCCAGCAGTGAACCCGCCCGGGCAGGCACGGGGGGCTACACCTTC. Amino acid sequence: CASSEPARAGTGGYTF.

This clonotype was seen more than once but under ten times. The chain couples TRBV18 to TRBJ2-6; weak D call: TRBD2 (6 bases). The CDR3 has 18 residues. V lost 6 bases to trimming and J lost 1 base, with 19 bases between them. CDR1 is KGHSH and CDR2 is LQKENI in the germline V gene. The CDR3 protein is CASSQRPGEVSGANVLTF. Here the CDR3 DNA reads TGTGCCAGCTCGCAGAGACCGGGGGAGGTATCTGGGGCCAACGTCCTGACTTTC.

The sample holds a few counts of this clonotype. The V and J genes are TRBV10-2 and TRBJ2-5; TRBD2 matches 14 bases. V shed 0 bases, J shed 4 bases, and the junction held 4 bases outside the gene matches. The germline gives CDR1 WSHSY, CDR2 SAAADI. CDR3 length equals 17 residues. The CDR3 protein is CASSESGLAGVGETQYF. The CDR3 DNA is TGCGCCAGCAGTGAGTCGGGACTAGCGGGGGTAGGAGAGACCCAGTACTTC.

This clonotype has only a few counts. This chain uses TRBV5-1 with TRBJ2-1; the match to TRBD1 covers 9 bases. The germline gives CDR1 SGHRS, CDR2 YFSETQ. The CDR3 totals 17 residues. With V trimmed by 2 bases and J by 7 bases, 13 bases remained unmatched. Here the CDR3 reads CASSFWPGTGIWNEQFF. The CDR3, as DNA: TGCGCCAGCAGCTTCTGGCCTGGGACAGGGATATGGAATGAGCAGTTCTTC.

J is TRBJ2-3 and V is TRBV20-1; no reliable D call. Germline CDR1 and CDR2: DFQATT and SNEGSKA (reference sequence). CDR3 length: 14 amino acids. Trimming pared 1 base from V and 2 bases from J, leaving 10 bases between. In DNA form, the CDR3 reads TGCAGTGCTAGAGTTACCACGAACACAGATACGCAGTATTTT. Translation gives CSARVTTNTDTQYF.

This clonotype was seen a single time. V and J are TRBV10-3 and TRBJ1-2; the match to TRBD1 covers 8 bases. V trimming: 7 bases; J trimming: 10 bases; junction bases outside the gene matches: 11. The germline CDR1 and CDR2 sequences are ENHRY and SYGVKD. The CDR3 runs to 13 residues. CDR3 residues: CAIKGQGLVYYTF. CDR3 in DNA: TGTGCCATCAAAGGACAGGGTTTAGTATACTACACCTTC.

The chain joins TRBV3-1 to TRBJ2-5; 11 bases agree with TRBD2. Germline V gene data show CDR1 as LGHDT and CDR2 as YNNKEL (reference sequence). V lost 2 bases to trimming and J lost 3 bases; unmatched junction nucleotides: 8. This CDR3 has 17 amino acids. CDR3 sequence reads: CASSQPLLAGEEETQYF. CDR3 DNA sequence: TGTGCCAGCAGCCAACCCCTACTAGCGGGGGAGGAAGAGACCCAGTACTTC.

The rearrangement links TRBV4-3 to TRBJ1-4, with D possibly being TRBD1 (5 bases). This CDR3 is 15 amino acids long. The V and J ends lost 0 bases and 8 bases respectively, with 13 bases between them. CDR1 is LGHNA and CDR2 is YSLEER in the germline V gene. CDR3 region: CASSQDPGGKEKLFF. The CDR3 DNA reads as TGCGCCAGCAGCCAAGATCCGGGGGGAAAGGAAAAACTGTTTTTT.

Only a few counts were recorded for this clonotype. DNA of the CDR3: TGTGCCAGCAGCTTGCCGGGACCCTTGGGTGAGGAGCTGTTTTTT. It is translated as CASSLPGPLGEELFF. The gene calls are TRBV7-2 and TRBJ2-2; D assignment may be TRBD1 or TRBD2 (5 bases each). This CDR3 comprises 15 residues. Germline CDR1 SGHTA, CDR2 FQGNSA. Trimming removed 3 bases from V and 10 bases from J, with 18 bases in between.

There are a few counts of this clonotype. V is TRBV12-3 or TRBV12-4 and J is TRBJ2-1; weak D call: TRBD1 (6 bases). With 4 bases removed from V and 4 bases from J, the gap between germline ends came to 17 bases. The CDR3 spans 16 residues. The CDR3 region is CASSSPPDSLYNEQFF. Here the CDR3 DNA reads TGTGCCAGCAGTTCGCCTCCGGACAGCCTTTACAATGAGCAGTTCTTC.

The chain joins TRBV7-2 to TRBJ1-1; TRBD1 might be the D (5 bases). Trimming cost V 4 bases and J 1 base, with 13 bases left between them. The CDR3 is 15 residues long. Germline V CDR1 and CDR2: SGHTA, FQGNSA. The DNA for the CDR3 is TGTGCCAGCAGCTCTCGACAGATATCGAACACTGAAGCTTTCTTT. Translating gives CASSSRQISNTEAFF.

The chain uses TRBV29-1 and TRBJ1-2; D gene ambiguous. V lost 0 bases, J lost 4 bases, and 12 bases lay in between. Germline V gene data show CDR1 as SQVTM and CDR2 as ANQGSEA. The length of the CDR3 is 14 residues. The CDR3 is CSVEELVAGYGYTF. The CDR3 DNA sequence: TGCAGCGTTGAAGAACTGGTCGCGGGCTATGGCTACACCTTC.

This clonotype has a handful of counts. V is TRBV27 and J is TRBJ2-2; perhaps TRBD1 as D (5 bases). Germline loops: CDR1 MNHEY, CDR2 SMNVEV (reference sequence). V dropped 4 bases and J dropped 4 bases, with 10 bases sitting between them. This CDR3 has 14 amino acids. This chain's CDR3 is CASSSPGFTGELFF. CDR3 DNA: TGTGCCAGCAGTTCACCAGGGTTCACCGGGGAGCTGTTTTTT.

A few counts support this clonotype. The chain carries TRBV4-2 and TRBJ2-7; 13 bases are a match to TRBD2. The CDR3 consists of 17 residues. Unmatched junction bases numbered 11, after V lost 4 bases and J lost 5 bases. The germline V gene encodes CDR1 LGHNA and CDR2 YNFKEQ. This chain's CDR3 is CASSPTSGGAKYNEQYF. In DNA form, the CDR3 reads TGTGCCAGCAGCCCAACTAGCGGGGGGGCCAAATACAACGAGCAGTACTTC.

This clonotype has a count of ten or more. The chain recombines TRBV28 with TRBJ2-3, with 12 bases aligning to TRBD2. The germline CDR1 and CDR2 sequences are MDHEN and SYDVKM. Germline trimming cut 5 bases from V and 4 bases from J; bases unmatched to any gene: 4. The CDR3 is 15 amino acids. Here the CDR3 reads CASSLAGGPADTQYF. Written as DNA, the CDR3 is TGTGCCAGCAGTCTAGCGGGAGGGCCGGCAGATACGCAGTATTTT.

The sample holds a few counts of this clonotype. DNA of the CDR3: TGTGCCAGCAGCTTGTCAGATACCAGAGGCTACACCTTC. Its protein is CASSLSDTRGYTF. The rearrangement uses TRBV5-5 and TRBJ1-2, with no clear D. The CDR3 extends over 13 amino acids. Germline CDR1 and CDR2: SGHKS and YYEKEE (reference sequence). Deletions cut 1 base from V and 8 bases from J, with 12 bases between.

The sample holds a few counts of this clonotype. The J gene is TRBJ1-5, the V gene TRBV24-1; D unclear. CDR3 length: 14 amino acids. Germline assignment: CDR1 KGHDR and CDR2 SFDVKD. The V end lost 2 bases, the J end lost 4 bases, and 8 bases lay between the germline ends. This chain's CDR3 is CATSDYTANQPQHF. DNA of the CDR3: TGTGCCACCAGTGATTATACTGCAAATCAGCCCCAGCATTTT.

This clonotype was recorded a few times. The chain employs TRBV5-1 and TRBJ2-2, with a possible D match to TRBD1 (6 bases). The ends were cut back, 0 bases at V and 2 bases at J, with 14 bases in the middle. The CDR3 totals 17 residues. CDR1 SGHRS and CDR2 YFSETQ come from the germline V gene. The CDR3 here is CASSLARNRVNTGELFF. Written as DNA, the CDR3 is TGCGCCAGCAGCTTGGCGAGGAACAGGGTAAACACCGGGGAGCTGTTTTTT.

The V call is TRBV12-3 or TRBV12-4, the J call TRBJ1-2, with 9 bases identical to TRBD1. The CDR3 totals 16 residues. Losses at the gene ends were 0 bases for V and 3 bases for J; bases not matched to a gene: 5. CDR3 residues: CASSLAPTGGHYGYTF. The CDR3 nucleotides are TGTGCCAGCAGTTTAGCGCCGACAGGGGGTCACTATGGCTACACCTTC.

V usage is TRBV20-1 and J usage is TRBJ2-1; 9 nucleotides match TRBD2. CDR3 length: 16 residues. Germline V CDR1 and CDR2: DFQATT, SNEGSKA (reference sequence). J was trimmed by 7 bases and V by 2 bases; bases with no gene match: 12. The CDR3 here is CSARIAGATYWNEQFF. CDR3 bases: TGCAGTGCTAGAATAGCGGGAGCCACCTATTGGAATGAGCAGTTCTTC.

This sequence joins TRBV5-1 and TRBJ2-7; D may be TRBD2 (5 bases). Germline loops: CDR1 SGHRS, CDR2 YFSETQ. V lost 0 bases and J 2 bases, leaving 15 bases between the germline ends. The CDR3 runs 16 residues. The CDR3 DNA sequence: TGCGCCAGCAGCTTGGATTTGGCGGGCGTTCCCTACGAGCAGTACTTC. As protein: CASSLDLAGVPYEQYF.

The sample holds many counts of this clonotype. The rearrangement joins TRBV11-2 to TRBJ2-2; D is ambiguous. V gave up 1 base and J gave up 6 bases, with 3 bases separating them. CDR3 size: 12 residues. CDR1 is SGHAT and CDR2 is FQNNGV in the germline V gene. CDR3 bases: TGTGCCAGCAGCTTAGTCCCCGGGGAGCTGTTTTTT. Protein: CASSLVPGELFF.

The rearrangement links TRBV6-2 or TRBV6-3 to TRBJ1-6; TRBD1 matches 7 bases. Trimming removed 5 bases from V and 8 bases from J; junction bases left unmatched: 6. Germline V CDR1 and CDR2: MNHEY, SVGEGT. This CDR3 is built from 14 residues. The DNA for the CDR3 is TGTGCCAGCAGTGCCGAGACAGGGTATTCACCCCTCCACTTT. It encodes CASSAETGYSPLHF.

This clonotype was recorded a few times. J is TRBJ2-7 and V is TRBV12-3 or TRBV12-4; TRBD1 or TRBD2 may be the D gene (5 bases each). This CDR3 is 14 amino acids long. Trimming took off 4 bases at V and 5 bases at J, with 15 bases between the two ends. CDR3 coding DNA: TGTGCCAGCAGTTCCCGGTTAGGGACGAACGAGCAGTACTTC. Its protein product is CASSSRLGTNEQYF.